This record concerns one TCR beta chain sequence. These data are taken from a study of radiation and T cells in renal cell carcinoma. The time point was: blood 2 weeks post-SBRT. Treatment indicated: 15 Gy SBRT to primary tumor, nephrectomy 4 weeks later. Blood was sampled at baseline, 2 weeks and 4 weeks after SBRT. Sequencing used immunoSEQ multiplex PCR; TCRdb keeps in-frame clones, though not all of them. The table lists 100,000 to 150,000 clones, roughly 91% of them singletons. The TCR comes from a woman aged 65 to 85 with renal cell carcinoma. Sequences were derived from blood, sampled from a patient whose treatment included radiotherapy and nephrectomy.

CDR3 loop: CASSLDDGKSYEKLFF. CDR3 bases: TGTGCCAGCAGCTTAGACGACGGCAAGTCTTATGAAAAACTGTTTTTT. The J gene is TRBJ1-4, the V gene TRBV7-8; D uncertain. Germline V CDR1 and CDR2: SGHVS, FQNEAQ. V was cut by 1 base and J by 6 bases, with 15 bases left in between. This CDR3 has 16 amino acids.